The clone carrying this TCR beta chain was counted once. The sample is drawn from a study of blood T cell repertoires in COVID-19. On the study more broadly: The origin of the acute and convalescent COVID-19 samples was the United States, Italy and Spain. Sources were T cells, B-cell-depleted T cells, or PBMCs; the material itself was cDNA or gDNA.

Only in-frame clones appear in the TCRdb table, and some are missing; sequencing was by immunoSEQ multiplex PCR. In the table there are some 120,000 clones, 84% of which are singletons. Per germline, CDR1 MGHRA and CDR2 YSYEKL. Germline trimming cut 4 bases from V and 3 bases from J; bases unmatched to any gene: 7. The CDR3 runs to 15 residues. The clonotype was recovered from a woman under 40 who had recovered from COVID-19. Input material: peripheral blood. The genes are TRBV4-1 and TRBJ1-1; 8 nucleotides line up with TRBD1. CDR3 nucleotides: TGCGCCAGCAGCCGAGCTCAGGGGGCTTACACTGAAGCTTTCTTT. Amino acids: CASSRAQGAYTEAFF.